A selection of T cell receptor beta chains follows, all from one sample in a study of blood T cells in healthy people across ages. MiXCR was run by TCRdb on the 5' RACE reads, yielding one entry per CDR3 protein. The table records 600,000 to 1,000,000 distinct CDR3 sequences, 25% of them present only once. This sample was also put to use in a study of T cells of mothers and their children.

Sequences were obtained from blood. Receptors were obtained from a boy between 5 and 17 years old in good health. The CDR3 runs from the conserved cysteine through the conserved F or W. Each record gives: V gene, J gene, D gene, clone size, CDR3 DNA, CDR3 protein. D genes are given only for firm matches. Some rows mark clone size as missing; the rest say once, few, many or name a class of expanded clone.

V: TRBV7-6
J: TRBJ2-1
D: NA
size: NA
DNA: TGTGCCAGCAGCTTACGGGCCCGACAGAGCATATCCTACAATGAGCAGTTCTTC
CDR3: CASSLRARQSISYNEQFF

V: TRBV4-1
J: TRBJ1-5
D: NA
size: NA
DNA: TGCGCCAGCAGCCAAAACAGGGGCAATCAGCCCCAGCATTTT
CDR3: CASSQNRGNQPQHF

V: TRBV15
J: TRBJ2-7
D: NA
size: NA
DNA: TGTGCCACCAGCAGAGATAAAGGGTTAGGCAACGAGCAGTACTTC
CDR3: CATSRDKGLGNEQYF

V: TRBV7-2
J: TRBJ2-1
D: TRBD1
size: NA
DNA: TGTGCCAGCAGCCCAAGAGACAGGGGAGCCTACAATGAGCAGTTCTTC
CDR3: CASSPRDRGAYNEQFF

V: TRBV7-2
J: TRBJ2-7
D: TRBD1
size: few
DNA: TGTGCCAGCAGCTTGGCGGGACAGGGGGCGTACGAGCAGTACTTC
CDR3: CASSLAGQGAYEQYF

V: TRBV6-6
J: TRBJ2-3
D: NA
size: NA
DNA: TGTGCCAGCAGCCCGGGGGTTCCCGCAGATACGCAGTATTTT
CDR3: CASSPGVPADTQYF

V: TRBV29-1
J: TRBJ2-5
D: NA
size: many
DNA: TGCAGCGTTGAGTTAGTCATCCGGATCGGGGAGACCCAGTACTTC
CDR3: CSVELVIRIGETQYF

V: TRBV29-1
J: TRBJ2-7
D: NA
size: NA
DNA: TGCAGCGTCGTCTCCTTCGACGAGCAGTACTTC
CDR3: CSVVSFDEQYF

V: TRBV12-3/TRBV12-4
J: TRBJ2-5
D: NA
size: NA
DNA: TGTGCCAGCAGTTCTACGGGGGACGCCGGCGAGACCCAGTACTTC
CDR3: CASSSTGDAGETQYF

V: TRBV6-2/TRBV6-3
J: TRBJ2-5
D: TRBD2
size: few
DNA: TGTGCCAGCAGACCTAGCGGGGCGGTACTCCAAGAGACCCAGTACTTC
CDR3: CASRPSGAVLQETQYF

V: TRBV7-8
J: TRBJ1-1
D: TRBD1
size: many
DNA: TGTGCCAGCAGCCTCGACAGGGGCCCTGAAGCTTTCTTT
CDR3: CASSLDRGPEAFF

V: TRBV6-5
J: TRBJ2-7
D: TRBD1
size: NA
DNA: TGTGCCAGCAGTTCCCGGACAGGGTCCAATCTCTACGAGCAGTACTTC
CDR3: CASSSRTGSNLYEQYF

V: TRBV29-1
J: TRBJ2-7
D: NA
size: few
DNA: TGCAGCGTTGAAGATACCACAGACTACGAGCAGTACTTC
CDR3: CSVEDTTDYEQYF

V: TRBV27
J: TRBJ1-2
D: TRBD1
size: few
DNA: TGTGCCAGCAGCCGGACAGGGCCCTATGGCTACACCTTC
CDR3: CASSRTGPYGYTF

V: TRBV2
J: TRBJ2-7
D: NA
size: NA
DNA: TGTGTCAGCAGCCAGGTGACGGTTACCTACGAGCAGTACTTC
CDR3: CVSSQVTVTYEQYF

V: TRBV5-5
J: TRBJ2-3
D: TRBD2
size: NA
DNA: TGTGCCAGCAGCTTAATGGTGGCGGGGGGTCCCGATACGCAGTATTTT
CDR3: CASSLMVAGGPDTQYF

V: TRBV9
J: TRBJ2-7
D: TRBD1
size: few
DNA: TGTGCCAGCAGCTCACAGGGGGCGGTGCAGTACTTC
CDR3: CASSSQGAVQYF

V: TRBV28
J: TRBJ2-1
D: NA
size: NA
DNA: TGTGCCAGCAGTCCGAAACAGGGCATCCCCTACAATGAGCAGTTCTTC
CDR3: CASSPKQGIPYNEQFF

V: TRBV10-3
J: TRBJ2-5
D: NA
size: NA
DNA: TGTGCCATAAGAGAGGGGGGGCCCCGAGAGACCCAGTACTTC
CDR3: CAIREGGPRETQYF

V: TRBV28
J: TRBJ1-4
D: NA
size: NA
DNA: TGTGCCAGCAGTTTGCTCATGGGGGAAAAACTGTTTTTT
CDR3: CASSLLMGEKLFF

V: TRBV5-1
J: TRBJ1-4
D: TRBD1
size: NA
DNA: TGCGCCAGCAGCTGGGGCGGGACAGGGGACCCCGGAAAACTGTTTTTT
CDR3: CASSWGGTGDPGKLFF